These 5 T cell receptor beta chains originate from one sample sequenced in a study of blood T cell repertoires in COVID-19. Clones were read by immunoSEQ multiplex PCR, and TCRdb kept only the in-frame ones, dropping some. The sample shows roughly 300,000 clones, less than 90% of them seen only once. Sequencing input: peripheral blood. The source of these receptors is a woman younger than 45 with COVID-19, enrolled during active disease.

The J gene is TRBJ2-7, the V gene TRBV6-5; TRBD1 is a possible D gene (5 bases). The germline V gene encodes CDR1 MNHEY and CDR2 SVGAGI. Trimming took 0 bases from V and 6 from J, leaving 12 bases between them. The CDR3 is 14 residues long. CDR3 bases: TGTGCCAGCAGTTACTCGAGTCAGGGCTCCGAGCAGTACTTC. It codes for CASSYSSQGSEQYF.

The chain is built from TRBV6-5 and TRBJ1-1; the match to TRBD1 covers 7 bases. This CDR3 comprises 14 residues. Germline-derived CDR1 and CDR2 are MNHEY and SVGAGI. Germline trimming cut 2 bases from V and 6 bases from J; bases unmatched to any gene: 6. CDR3 sequence (DNA): TGTGCCAGCAGTTACGAGACAGGGTTATCTGAAGCTTTCTTT. This codes for CASSYETGLSEAFF.

CDR3 in amino acids: CASSAWENLTEAFF. The CDR3 DNA reads as TGTGCCAGCAGCGCCTGGGAGAACCTCACTGAAGCTTTCTTT. The chain uses TRBV2 and TRBJ1-1; D is uncertain. Germline loops: CDR1 SNHLY, CDR2 FYNNEI. This CDR3 spans 14 amino acids. V was pared by 6 bases and J by 4 bases, with 15 bases between. Drawing the rest from reference TRBV2 and TRBJ1-1, the complete variable domain is EPEVTQTPSHQVTQMGQEVILRCVPISNHLYFYWYRQILGQKVEFLVSFYNNEISEKSEIFDDQFSVERPDGSNFTLKIRSTKLEDSAMYFCASSAWENLTEAFFGQGTRLTVV.

The CDR3 loop reads CASGPGRAGIGEQYF. CDR3 nucleotides: TGCGCCAGCGGGCCCGGGAGGGCGGGAATCGGCGAGCAGTACTTC. The chain has TRBV4-1 and TRBJ2-7, with 8 bases identical to TRBD2. The CDR3 spans 15 residues. The germline CDR1 and CDR2 sequences are MGHRA and YSYEKL. V was pared by 8 bases and J by 6 bases, with 15 bases of the junction left unmatched.

The chain combines TRBV28 with TRBJ2-2, with D uncertain. The V gene lost 5 bases and the J gene lost 6 bases, with 7 bases spanning the gap. Germline V gives CDR1 MDHEN, CDR2 SYDVKM. The CDR3 spans 12 residues. CDR3 sequence (DNA): TGTGCCAGCAGTGTACGGGCCGGGGAGCTGTTTTTT. Protein: CASSVRAGELFF.